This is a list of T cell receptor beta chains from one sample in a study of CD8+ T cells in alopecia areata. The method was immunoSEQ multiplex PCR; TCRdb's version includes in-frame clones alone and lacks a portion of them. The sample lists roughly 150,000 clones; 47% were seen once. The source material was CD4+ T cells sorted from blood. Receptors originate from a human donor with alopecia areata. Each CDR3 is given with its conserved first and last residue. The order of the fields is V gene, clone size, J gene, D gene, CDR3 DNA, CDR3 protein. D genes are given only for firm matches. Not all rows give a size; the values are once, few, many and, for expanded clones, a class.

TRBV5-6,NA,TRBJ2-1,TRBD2,TGTGCCAGCAGCTTTAAAAGAGCGGGGTACAATGAGCAGTTCTTC,CASSFKRAGYNEQFF
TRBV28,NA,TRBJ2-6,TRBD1,TGTGCCAGCAGTTTAGGGACAGGGATATGGTCTGGGGCCAACGTCCTGACTTTC,CASSLGTGIWSGANVLTF
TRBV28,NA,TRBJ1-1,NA,TGTGCCAGCAGAAGACAGGTCACTGAAGCTTTCTTT,CASRRQVTEAFF
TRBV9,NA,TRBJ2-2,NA,TGTGCCAGCAGCGTAGTTGGACACCCGAACACCGGGGAGCTGTTTTTT,CASSVVGHPNTGELFF
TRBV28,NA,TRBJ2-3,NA,TGTGCCAGCACCCCCCGTGCCGATACGCAGTATTTT,CASTPRADTQYF
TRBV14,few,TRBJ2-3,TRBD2,TGTGCCAGCAGCCAAGCCACTAGCGGGAGGAAATTT,CASSQATSGRKF
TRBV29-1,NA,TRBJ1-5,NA,TGCAGCGCCCCTCGTCAGCCCCAGCATTTT,CSAPRQPQHF
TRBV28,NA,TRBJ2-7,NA,TGTGCCAGCAGCCTTGACCTGGCAGCGGGCGAGCAGTACTTC,CASSLDLAAGEQYF
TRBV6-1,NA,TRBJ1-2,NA,TGTGCCATCGGCACAGTTTGGAGCTATGGCTACACCTTC,CAIGTVWSYGYTF
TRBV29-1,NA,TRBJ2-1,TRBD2,TGCAGCAAGTCTGCTGTGGAGCGGGGTGAGCAGTTCTTC,CSKSAVERGEQFF
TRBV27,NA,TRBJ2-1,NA,TGTGCCAGCAGCCTTCGCCGGACCTACAATGAGCAGTTCTTC,CASSLRRTYNEQFF
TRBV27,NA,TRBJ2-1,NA,TGTGCCAGCAGTCCTCTAGGGGACGTGCAGTTCTTC,CASSPLGDVQFF
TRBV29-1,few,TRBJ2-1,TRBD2,TGCAGCGTTGAAAACCGGGGGGGGAACTACAATGAGCAGTTCTTC,CSVENRGGNYNEQFF
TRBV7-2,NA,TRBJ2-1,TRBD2,TGTGCCAGCAGCCCCAGACTAGCGGGAGGCTACAATGAGCAGTTCTTC,CASSPRLAGGYNEQFF
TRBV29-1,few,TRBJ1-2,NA,TGCAGCGTTGAAGAGGGCACTGGAGGCTATGGCTACACCTTC,CSVEEGTGGYGYTF
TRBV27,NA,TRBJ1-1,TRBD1,TGTGCCAGCAGACGGACAGGGGGCAGGACTGAAGCTTTCTTT,CASRRTGGRTEAFF
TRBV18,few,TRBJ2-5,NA,TGTGCCAGCTCACCGCTGAGGGAGACCCAGTACTTC,CASSPLRETQYF
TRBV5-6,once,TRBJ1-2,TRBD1,TGTGCCAGCAGCATTGGGACAGATTTCCATGGCTACACCTTC,CASSIGTDFHGYTF
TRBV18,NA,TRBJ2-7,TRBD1,TGTGCCAGCTCACCAGCCGGACAGGCCTACGAGCAGTACTTC,CASSPAGQAYEQYF
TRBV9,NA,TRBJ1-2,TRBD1,TGTGCCAGCAGCCACCCGGACAGGGAACATGGCTACACCTTC,CASSHPDREHGYTF
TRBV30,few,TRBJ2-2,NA,TGTGCCTGGAGGCCCCTCTCCTCCGGGGAGCTGTTTTTT,CAWRPLSSGELFF
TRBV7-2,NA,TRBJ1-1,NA,TGTGCCAGCAGCTTATCAGGGGTTTTCACTGAAGCTTTCTTT,CASSLSGVFTEAFF
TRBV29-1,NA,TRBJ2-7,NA,TGCAGCGTTGCCTCAGGGAACGAGCAGTACTTC,CSVASGNEQYF
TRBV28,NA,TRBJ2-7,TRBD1,TGTGCCAGCAGTTTAAAGGCAGGGGGCTTCTCCTACGAGCAGTACTTC,CASSLKAGGFSYEQYF
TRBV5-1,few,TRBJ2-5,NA,TGCGCCAGCAGCTTGGGCAGCCAAGAGACCCAGTACTTC,CASSLGSQETQYF
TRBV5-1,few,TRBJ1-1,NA,TGCGCCAGCAGCTTGGGAGGGATTGCGAACACTGAAGCTTTCTTT,CASSLGGIANTEAFF
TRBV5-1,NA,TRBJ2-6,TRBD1,TGCGCCAGCAGCTTCAACACAGGGGGCTCTGGGGCCAACGTCCTGACTTTC,CASSFNTGGSGANVLTF
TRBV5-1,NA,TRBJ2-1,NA,TGCGCCAGCAGCTTACCGAGCGATGAGCAGTTCTTC,CASSLPSDEQFF
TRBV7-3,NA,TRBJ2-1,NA,TGTGCCAGCAGCTTCAGGGGGGTGTCCACCCATGAGCAGTTCTTC,CASSFRGVSTHEQFF
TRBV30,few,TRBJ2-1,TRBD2,TGTGCCTGGAGTGTAGGGATTAGACTAGCGGGAGGCCTAAAGTTCTTC,CAWSVGIRLAGGLKFF
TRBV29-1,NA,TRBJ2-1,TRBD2,TGCAGCGTTGACGTTGGCGGGAGCGGAGGCCAGTACGGTGAGCAGTTCTTC,CSVDVGGSGGQYGEQFF
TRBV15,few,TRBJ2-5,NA,TGTGCCACCAGCGGATCGGAGACCCAGTACTTC,CATSGSETQYF
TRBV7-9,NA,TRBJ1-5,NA,TGTGCCAGCAGCCCCGACAGGCTCAATCAGCCCCAGCATTTT,CASSPDRLNQPQHF
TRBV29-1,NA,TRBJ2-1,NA,TGCAGCGTGGGCCCCGGGGGCCGCAATGAGCAGTTCTTC,CSVGPGGRNEQFF
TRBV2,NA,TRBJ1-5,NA,TGTGCCAGCAGGGTATTGGGACAGCCCCAGCATTTT,CASRVLGQPQHF
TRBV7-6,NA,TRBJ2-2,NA,TGTGCCAGCAGCCTTCTAGCCGGCACCGGGGAGCTGTTTTTT,CASSLLAGTGELFF
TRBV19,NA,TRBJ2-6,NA,TGTGCCAGTAGTCAACAGGGTTACGGGGCCAACGTCCTGACTTTC,CASSQQGYGANVLTF
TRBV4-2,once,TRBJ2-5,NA,TGTGCCAGCAGCCAAGACCCCCAAGAGACCCAGTACTTC,CASSQDPQETQYF
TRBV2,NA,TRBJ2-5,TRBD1,TGTGCCAGCAGCCGGGACAGAACCGAAGAGACCCAGTACTTC,CASSRDRTEETQYF
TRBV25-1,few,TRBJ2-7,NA,TGTGCCAGCAGTGAATACCCCCAAAGTTACGAGCAGTACTTC,CASSEYPQSYEQYF
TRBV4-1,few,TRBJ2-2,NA,TGCGCCAGCAGCCGAGAGCCGGTTAACACCGGGGAGCTGTTTTTT,CASSREPVNTGELFF
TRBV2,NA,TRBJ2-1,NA,TGTGCCAGCAGGATTTTTGGTGAGCAGTTCTTC,CASRIFGEQFF
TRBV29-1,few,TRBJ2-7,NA,TGCAGCGTTGAAGATCCACTAGGGACGGGGACGTTC,CSVEDPLGTGTF
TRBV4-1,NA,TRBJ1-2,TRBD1,TGCGCCAGCAGCCTATTAAACAGGGGGTTGGATGGCTACACCTTC,CASSLLNRGLDGYTF
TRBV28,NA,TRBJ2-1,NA,TGTGCCAGCAGCACCGGGGGCAATGAGCAGTTCTTC,CASSTGGNEQFF
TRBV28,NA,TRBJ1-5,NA,TGTGCCAGCAGCCCCCGTAGGGGGACACCTAATCAGCCCCAGCATTTT,CASSPRRGTPNQPQHF
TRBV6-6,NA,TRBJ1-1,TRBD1,TGTGCCAGCAGTCCCGGACAGGGGGTTGTGGTCCCTGAAGCTTTCTTT,CASSPGQGVVVPEAFF
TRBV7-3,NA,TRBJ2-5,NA,TGTGCCAGCAGCTTAACTCCAAGGACCTCCGGGGAGACCCAGTACTTC,CASSLTPRTSGETQYF
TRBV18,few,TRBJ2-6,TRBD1,TGTGCCAGCTCACCACCGGGACAGGGGACCTACTCTGGGGCCAACGTCCTGACTTTC,CASSPPGQGTYSGANVLTF
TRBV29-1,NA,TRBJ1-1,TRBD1,TGCAGCGTCCGGACAGGGGCTAGGAACACTGAAGCTTTCTTT,CSVRTGARNTEAFF
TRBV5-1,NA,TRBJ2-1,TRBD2,TGCGCCAGCAGCTTTGTTGGGGGGGATGAGCAGTTCTTC,CASSFVGGDEQFF
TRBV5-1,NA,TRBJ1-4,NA,TGCGCCAGCAGCACGGACAGCACTAATGAAAAACTGTTTTTT,CASSTDSTNEKLFF